This note documents a single T cell receptor beta chain sequence. Its ends do not fully match the called genes, so a read error is possible. The data were obtained in a study of blood T cell repertoires in COVID-19. Study background: Samples taken during acute and convalescent COVID-19 were collected in the United States, Italy and Spain. The cDNA or gDNA used as material had been derived from T cells, B-cell-depleted T cells, or PBMCs.

Per the germline V gene, CDR1 is LNHDA and CDR2 is SQIVND (reference sequence). The CDR3 consists of 15 residues. As originally analysed: How many nucleated cells were present was estimated from reference gene primer amplification. The data were produced by immunoSEQ multiplex PCR, yet TCRdb's version contains in-frame clones alone and is incomplete. The V and J calls and clone size are taken from that table; D and trimming were inferred from the DNA. Of approximately 120,000 clones in the sample, 70% to 90% were seen once. The source of this sequence is a human donor in a cohort sampled during active COVID-19. The chain employs TRBV19 and TRBJ1-1; 8 nucleotides line up with TRBD1. The sequenced sample was peripheral blood. The DNA of the CDR3 is TGTGCCAGTAGTATGCACAGGGGGTTGAATACTGAAGCTTTCTTT. Amino acids: CASSMHRGLNTEAFF.